Below are 28 T cell receptor beta chains sequenced from a single sample in a study of shared clonotypes between healthy human individuals. This table comes from immunoSEQ multiplex PCR, and its TCRdb copy is limited to in-frame clones, with some not included. The sample has about 2,500,000 clones, roughly nine tenths seen once. Sequencing was performed on naive CD4+ T cells sorted from blood. The subset denotes: CD45RA+ positively selected. The receptor source for this set is a man between 18 and 35 years old in good health.

The chain joins TRBV6-6 to TRBJ1-2, with TRBD1 identical over 7 bases. Germline V gene lookup returns CDR1 MNHNY and CDR2 SVGAGI (reference sequence). J gave up 3 bases and V 2 bases, and 3 bases lay outside the gene matches. The CDR3 length is 14 residues. CDR3 nucleotide sequence: TGTGCCAGCAGTTACGACAGGGCCCACTATGGCTACACCTTC. It is translated as CASSYDRAHYGYTF.

The chain is built from TRBV28 and TRBJ2-3; perhaps TRBD1 as D (6 bases). V was shortened by 1 base and J by 0 bases, with 11 bases between the two germline ends. This CDR3 is 16 amino acids long. In germline, CDR1 is MDHEN, CDR2 SYDVKM. CDR3 DNA sequence: TGTGCCAGCAGTTTATCGGGACACATCAGCACAGATACGCAGTATTTT. Its protein product is CASSLSGHISTDTQYF.

The J gene is TRBJ2-2, the V gene TRBV7-2, with D possibly called TRBD1 or TRBD2 (5 bases each). Germline V CDR1 and CDR2: SGHTA, FQGNSA. The CDR3 extends over 16 amino acids. Trimming took off 1 base at V and 6 bases at J, with 15 bases between the two ends. In DNA, the CDR3 is TGTGCCAGCAGCTTAGTCAGTTTACTGGGGGCCGGGGAGCTGTTTTTT. Translation: CASSLVSLLGAGELFF.

The chain employs TRBV4-1 and TRBJ1-1, with D possibly being TRBD1 (5 bases). Germline V gene sequence: CDR1 MGHRA, CDR2 YSYEKL. With 0 bases removed from V and 4 bases from J, the gap between germline ends came to 15 bases. CDR3 size: 16 residues. CDR3 nucleotides: TGCGCCAGCAGCCAAGAAAAAGGGCAGGGAGGCACTGAAGCTTTCTTT. Translated, it gives CASSQEKGQGGTEAFF.

The chain has TRBV5-4 and TRBJ2-3; TRBD2 matches at 8 bases. The CDR3 sequence is 15 residues long. Germline lookup yields CDR1 SGHNT and CDR2 YYREEE (reference sequence). J gave up 4 bases and V 4 bases, and 8 bases lay outside the gene matches. CDR3 bases: TGTGCCAGCAGCCCCAGCGGGAGCCCCGCAGATACGCAGTATTTT. Protein: CASSPSGSPADTQYF.

This chain joins TRBV30 and TRBJ2-5; TRBD1 might be the D (5 bases). Per germline, CDR1 GTSNPN and CDR2 SVGIG (reference sequence). V was trimmed by 0 bases and J by 3 bases, leaving 11 bases between them. The length of the CDR3 is 14 residues. The CDR3 DNA is TGTGCCTGGAGTGTAGACAGAAAGAAAGAGACCCAGTACTTC. It translates to CAWSVDRKKETQYF.

The CDR3, as DNA: TGTGCCAGCAGTCCCACGTCTAGCGGGGCCAACGTCCTGACTTTC. It specifies CASSPTSSGANVLTF. The chain has TRBV2 and TRBJ2-6; D is possibly TRBD2 (5 bases). The CDR3 totals 15 residues. The V and J ends lost 5 bases and 4 bases respectively, with 12 bases between them. Germline CDR1 and CDR2: SNHLY and FYNNEI.

Remarks on this clone: The sample contains more than one DNA sequence encoding this CDR3. The rearrangement joins TRBV30 to TRBJ1-2; D unclear. Trimming left V 1 base short and J 1 base short, with 1 base between. Germline values: CDR1 GTSNPN, CDR2 SVGIG (reference sequence). This CDR3 comprises 11 residues. This CDR3 is CAWSDNYGYTF. The CDR3 DNA follows: TGTGCCTGGAGTGATAACTATGGCTACACCTTC.

This chain joins TRBV30 and TRBJ1-3; D gene ambiguous. The CDR3 is 16 residues long. CDR1 and CDR2 from the germline V gene are GTSNPN and SVGIG (reference sequence). V shed 1 base and J shed 1 base, with 14 bases lying between them. The CDR3 sequence: CAWSDLGRGSGNTIYF. In nucleotides, the CDR3 is TGTGCCTGGAGTGACCTTGGTCGGGGATCTGGAAACACCATATATTTT.

Here the CDR3 reads CATSIGLAGVTEQFF. CDR3 DNA sequence: TGTGCCACCAGCATCGGACTAGCGGGAGTAACAGAGCAGTTCTTC. The J gene is TRBJ2-1, the V gene TRBV15; 13 bases align to TRBD2. Germline loops: CDR1 LNHNV, CDR2 YYDKDF (reference sequence). J lost 10 bases, V lost 4 bases, and 7 bases had no gene match. The CDR3 loop spans 15 amino acids.

The CDR3: CASSPNREPYTEAFF. The CDR3 nucleotides read TGTGCCAGCTCACCAAACAGGGAGCCTTACACTGAAGCTTTCTTT. The chain carries TRBV18 and TRBJ1-1, with D perhaps matching TRBD1 (6 bases). Per germline, CDR1 KGHSH and CDR2 LQKENI. Trimming took 2 bases from V and 3 from J, leaving 13 bases between them. The CDR3 loop spans 15 amino acids.

V is TRBV5-6 and J is TRBJ2-2; D unresolved. Germline V CDR1 and CDR2: SGHDT, YYEEEE. Trimming removed 0 bases at V and 3 bases at J, with 9 bases between. The CDR3 sequence is 15 residues long. CDR3: CASSLASGYTGELFF. CDR3 bases: TGTGCCAGCAGCTTGGCCTCTGGGTACACCGGGGAGCTGTTTTTT. The whole variable domain, filled in from reference TRBV5-6 and TRBJ2-2, reads DAGVTQSPTHLIKTRGQQVTLRCSPKSGHDTVSWYQQALGQGPQFIFQYYEEEERQRGNFPDRFSGHQFPNYSSELNVNALLLGDSALYLCASSLASGYTGELFFGEGSRLTVL.

The rearrangement links TRBV10-3 to TRBJ2-1, with 7 bases aligning to TRBD2. Trimming at V came to 10 bases and at J to 1 base, leaving 7 bases not matched to a gene. CDR1 is ENHRY and CDR2 is SYGVKD in the germline V gene. This CDR3 has 14 amino acids. The chain's CDR3 is CAREGRGSYNEQFF. The CDR3 DNA sequence: TGTGCCAGGGAGGGGAGGGGTTCCTACAATGAGCAGTTCTTC.

The V and J genes are TRBV7-2 and TRBJ2-7; D remains ambiguous. The ends were cut back, 3 bases at V and 2 bases at J, with 8 bases in the middle. This CDR3 region has 13 residues. Germline CDR1 is SGHTA and CDR2 is FQGNSA. DNA of the CDR3: TGTGCCAGCAGCTTCCGGGCAGCCTACGAGCAGTACTTC. This encodes CASSFRAAYEQYF.

This clone appeared a few times. The CDR3 here is CASSLPSYEQYF. DNA for the CDR3: TGTGCCAGCAGCTTACCCTCCTACGAGCAGTACTTC. The rearrangement joins TRBV7-9 to TRBJ2-7; D gene unclear. V was pared by 2 bases and J by 0 bases, with 2 bases between. The CDR3 contains 12 residues. Germline values: CDR1 SEHNR, CDR2 FQNEAQ (reference sequence).

This chain joins TRBV5-4 and TRBJ1-4, with D unresolved. This CDR3 contains 15 residues. Germline V gene lookup returns CDR1 SGHNT and CDR2 YYREEE (reference sequence). The ends were cut back, 0 bases at V and 4 bases at J, with 10 bases in the middle. CDR3 sequence: CASSLVPTNNEKLFF. CDR3 nucleotide sequence: TGTGCCAGCAGCTTGGTTCCAACGAATAATGAAAAACTGTTTTTT.

This clone was observed a single time. The chain employs TRBV6-5 and TRBJ1-3; D unclear. V lost 2 bases to trimming and J lost 0 bases, with 8 bases between them. The germline V gene encodes CDR1 MNHEY and CDR2 SVGAGI. This CDR3 is 15 amino acids long. CDR3 region: CASSYRAPSGNTIYF. The CDR3 nucleotides are TGTGCCAGCAGTTACCGCGCGCCCTCTGGAAACACCATATATTTT.

This chain joins TRBV6-5 and TRBJ2-1; 7 bases map to TRBD1. The CDR3 length is 13 residues. CDR1 and CDR2 from the germline V gene are MNHEY and SVGAGI. With V trimmed by 4 bases and J by 8 bases, 5 bases remained unmatched. The CDR3 reads CASSFITGDEQFF. The CDR3, as DNA: TGTGCCAGCAGTTTTATAACAGGGGATGAGCAGTTCTTC.

The chain has TRBV7-8 and TRBJ1-5; D is unclear. The V and J ends lost 3 bases and 7 bases respectively, with 10 bases between them. CDR3 length equals 13 residues. Germline V gene lookup returns CDR1 SGHVS and CDR2 FQNEAQ. In nucleotides, the CDR3 is TGTGCCAGCAGCTTTCAGGATGACCAGCCCCAGCATTTT. Amino acid sequence: CASSFQDDQPQHF.

For this clone: Different DNA sequences within this sample yield the same CDR3. The chain employs TRBV5-1 and TRBJ2-3; TRBD2 aligns across 9 bases. The CDR3 loop spans 16 amino acids. Losses at the gene ends were 0 bases for V and 0 bases for J; bases not matched to a gene: 2. Per the germline V gene, CDR1 is SGHRS and CDR2 is YFSETQ. The CDR3 bases are TGCGCCAGCAGCTTGGTACTAGCGGGTAGCACAGATACGCAGTATTTT. Protein product: CASSLVLAGSTDTQYF. The full variable domain, rest sourced from reference TRBV5-1 and TRBJ2-3, is KAGVTQTPRYLIKTRGQQVTLSCSPISGHRSVSWYQQTPGQGLQFLFEYFSETQRNKGNFPGRFSGRQFSNSRSEMNVSTLELGDSALYLCASSLVLAGSTDTQYFGPGTRLTVL.

This sequence joins TRBV12-1 and TRBJ2-1; TRBD1 is the table's D call, not checked against the DNA. TRBV12-1 has pseudogene status. This CDR3 contains 19 residues. CDR3 bases: TGTGCCAGCAGCTTCACCTTCGAGAGGGACAGACACAAGAACAATGAGCAGTTCTTC. Its protein product is CASSFTFERDRHKNNEQFF.

The chain employs TRBV10-2 and TRBJ2-2; TRBD2 matches at 13 bases. CDR3 length equals 17 residues. CDR1 and CDR2 from the germline V gene are WSHSY and SAAADI. Trimming at V came to 4 bases and at J to 0 bases, leaving 2 bases not matched to a gene. The CDR3 bases are TGCGCCAGCAGTGGACTAGCGGGGGGCACGAACACCGGGGAGCTGTTTTTT. It encodes CASSGLAGGTNTGELFF.

In its sample, this clone was seen once. The rearrangement joins TRBV7-9 to TRBJ1-4; D remains unclear. Germline values: CDR1 SEHNR, CDR2 FQNEAQ (reference sequence). The CDR3 spans 14 residues. V gave up 1 base and J gave up 8 bases, with 11 bases separating them. The CDR3 DNA follows: TGTGCCAGCAGCTTAGGTGGTTTAGGGGAAAAACTGTTTTTT. Amino acid sequence: CASSLGGLGEKLFF. Complete variable domain (other parts from reference TRBV7-9 and TRBJ1-4): DTGVSQNPRHKITKRGQNVTFRCDPISEHNRLYWYRQTLGQGPEFLTYFQNEAQLEKSRLLSDRFSAERPKGSFSTLEIQRTEQGDSAMYLCASSLGGLGEKLFFGSGTQLSVL.

The chain is built from TRBV5-6 and TRBJ2-3; 12 positions agree with TRBD2. V lost 3 bases and J lost 1; bases outside the gene matches: 6. CDR1 SGHDT and CDR2 YYEEEE come from the germline V gene. The CDR3 extends over 17 amino acids. This CDR3 is CASSSGTSGFRTDTQYF. In DNA, the CDR3 is TGTGCCAGCAGCTCTGGGACTAGCGGGTTTCGCACAGATACGCAGTATTTT. The full variable domain, with the rest looked up from reference TRBV5-6 and TRBJ2-3, is DAGVTQSPTHLIKTRGQQVTLRCSPKSGHDTVSWYQQALGQGPQFIFQYYEEEERQRGNFPDRFSGHQFPNYSSELNVNALLLGDSALYLCASSSGTSGFRTDTQYFGPGTRLTVL.

This chain uses TRBV4-1 with TRBJ1-3; D is undetermined. This CDR3 is 13 amino acids long. V was cut by 0 bases and J by 4 bases, with 4 bases left in between. Per germline, CDR1 MGHRA and CDR2 YSYEKL. CDR3 nucleotide sequence: TGCGCCAGCAGCCAAGAACAGGGAAACACCATATATTTT. Protein sequence: CASSQEQGNTIYF.

The rearrangement joins TRBV5-1 to TRBJ2-2; D gene unclear. This CDR3 is built from 14 residues. V was pared by 4 bases and J by 6 bases, with 13 bases between. Germline CDR1 SGHRS, CDR2 YFSETQ. CDR3 residues: CASSIGRVSGELFF. CDR3 coding DNA: TGCGCCAGCAGCATCGGAAGGGTATCCGGGGAGCTGTTTTTT.

This clone occurred once. CDR3 bases: TGTGCCAGCTCACCGTCGACTAGCGGGACGACCACCGGGGAGCTGTTTTTT. Encoded protein: CASSPSTSGTTTGELFF. The chain links TRBV18 to TRBJ2-2; the match to TRBD2 covers 11 bases. The CDR3 covers 17 residues. The trim removed 3 bases at V and 4 bases at J, leaving 7 bases unmatched. Germline lookup yields CDR1 KGHSH and CDR2 LQKENI.

The V call is TRBV10-3, the J call TRBJ1-1, with TRBD1 matching over 7 bases. The CDR3 runs to 14 residues. J was trimmed by 4 bases and V by 2 bases; bases with no gene match: 4. Germline CDR1 ENHRY, CDR2 SYGVKD. The CDR3 reads CAISEPGGGTEAFF. The CDR3 bases are TGTGCCATCAGTGAGCCAGGGGGGGGCACTGAAGCTTTCTTT.